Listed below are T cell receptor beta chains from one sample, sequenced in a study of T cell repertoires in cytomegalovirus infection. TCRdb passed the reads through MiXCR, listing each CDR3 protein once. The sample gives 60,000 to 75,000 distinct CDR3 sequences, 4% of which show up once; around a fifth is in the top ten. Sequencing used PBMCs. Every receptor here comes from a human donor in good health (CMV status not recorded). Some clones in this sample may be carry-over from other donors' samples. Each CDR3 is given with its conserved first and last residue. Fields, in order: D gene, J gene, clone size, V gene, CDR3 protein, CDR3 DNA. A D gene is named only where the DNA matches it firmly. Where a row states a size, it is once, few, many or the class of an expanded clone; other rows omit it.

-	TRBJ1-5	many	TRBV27	CASSFSRNQPQHF	TGTGCCAGCAGTTTTAGTAGAAATCAGCCCCAGCATTTT
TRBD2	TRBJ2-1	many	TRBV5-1	CASSIGLAAYNEQFF	TGCGCCAGCAGCATCGGACTAGCGGCCTACAATGAGCAGTTCTTC
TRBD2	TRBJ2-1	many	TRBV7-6	CASSPAGSLFNEQFF	TGTGCCAGCAGCCCAGCGGGATCGCTATTCAATGAGCAGTTCTTC
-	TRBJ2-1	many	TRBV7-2	CASSQRSNEQFF	TGTGCCAGCAGCCAGAGGTCTAATGAGCAGTTCTTC
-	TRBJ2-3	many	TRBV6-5	CASSFSSIEDTQYF	TGTGCCAGCAGTTTTTCTAGCATAGAAGATACGCAGTATTTT
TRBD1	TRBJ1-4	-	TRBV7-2	CASSSRQGTNEKLFF	TGTGCCAGCAGCTCCCGACAGGGCACTAATGAAAAACTGTTTTTT
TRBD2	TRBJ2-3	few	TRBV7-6	CASSLKAGKDTQYF	TGTGCCAGCAGCTTAAAAGCGGGGAAAGATACGCAGTATTTT
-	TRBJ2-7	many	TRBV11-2	CVGKDSLYEQYF	TGTGTTGGAAAGGACAGCCTCTACGAGCAGTACTTC
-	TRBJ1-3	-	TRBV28	CASSHSENTIYF	TGTGCCAGCAGCCACAGCGAAAACACCATATATTTT
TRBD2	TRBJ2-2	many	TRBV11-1	CASSTPSGANTGELFF	TGTGCCAGCAGCACACCTAGCGGGGCGAACACCGGGGAGCTGTTTTTT
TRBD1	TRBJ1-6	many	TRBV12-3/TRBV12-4	CASLIAGGNSPLHF	TGTGCCAGCTTAATAGCAGGGGGTAATTCACCCCTCCACTTT
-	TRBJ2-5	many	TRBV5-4	CASSFTGGAGNQETQYF	TGTGCCAGCAGCTTCACGGGTGGTGCAGGAAACCAAGAGACCCAGTACTTC
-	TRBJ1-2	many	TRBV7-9	CASSLQGYGYTF	TGTGCCAGCAGCTTACAGGGCTATGGCTACACCTTC
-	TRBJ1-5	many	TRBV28	CGTHTRAEGQPQHF	TGTGGAACGCACACCCGAGCTGAAGGACAGCCCCAGCATTTT
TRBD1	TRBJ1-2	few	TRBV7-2	CASSHRTGEYGYTF	TGTGCCAGCAGCCACAGGACAGGAGAATATGGCTACACCTTC
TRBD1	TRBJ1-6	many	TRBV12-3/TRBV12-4	CASSSYRGNSPLHF	TGTGCCAGCAGTTCGTACAGGGGCAATTCACCCCTCCACTTT
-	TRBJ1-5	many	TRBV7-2	CASSLGDIPNQPQHF	TGTGCCAGCAGCTTAGGGGACATCCCGAATCAGCCCCAGCATTTT
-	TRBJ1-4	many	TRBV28	CASSYQGYNEKLFF	TGTGCCAGCAGTTACCAGGGTTACAATGAAAAACTGTTTTTT
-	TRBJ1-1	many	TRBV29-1	CSVEIYTEAFF	TGCAGCGTTGAAATATACACTGAAGCTTTCTTT
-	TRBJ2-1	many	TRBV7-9	CASSLGVASAYNEQFF	TGTGCCAGCAGCTTAGGCGTCGCCAGCGCCTACAATGAGCAGTTCTTC
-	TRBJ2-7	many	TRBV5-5	CASSFPKTNPDEQYF	TGTGCCAGCAGTTTCCCTAAGACTAACCCCGACGAGCAGTACTTC
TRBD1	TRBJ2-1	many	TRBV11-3	CASSGQGNEQFF	TGTGCCAGCAGCGGACAGGGCAATGAGCAGTTCTTC
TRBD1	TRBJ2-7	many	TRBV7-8	CASTPDRPYEQYF	TGTGCCAGCACCCCGGACAGGCCCTACGAGCAGTACTTC
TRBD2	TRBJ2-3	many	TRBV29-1	CSAPTSGSTDTQYF	TGCAGCGCCCCGACTAGCGGGAGCACAGATACGCAGTATTTT
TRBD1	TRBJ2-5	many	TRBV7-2	CASSLQTGQETQYF	TGTGCCAGCAGTCTACAGACAGGGCAAGAGACCCAGTACTTC
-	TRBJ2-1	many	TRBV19	CASSTGMGNEQFF	TGTGCCAGTAGTACTGGGATGGGGAATGAGCAGTTCTTC
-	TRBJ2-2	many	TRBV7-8	CASSLVGQVDTGELFF	TGTGCCAGCAGCTTAGTAGGACAAGTTGACACCGGGGAGCTGTTTTTT
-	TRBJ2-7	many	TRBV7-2	CASSPWDEQYF	TGTGCCAGCAGCCCCTGGGACGAGCAGTACTTC
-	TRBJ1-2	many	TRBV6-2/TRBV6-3	CASSYRTSTYGYTF	TGTGCCAGCAGTTATCGGACCAGCACTTATGGCTACACCTTC
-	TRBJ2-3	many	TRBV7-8	CASSLAAGTITDTQYF	TGTGCCAGCAGCTTAGCCGCGGGAACTATCACAGATACGCAGTATTTT
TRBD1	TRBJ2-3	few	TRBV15	CATSRIGQGVADTQYF	TGTGCCACCAGCAGAATCGGACAGGGGGTAGCAGATACGCAGTATTTT
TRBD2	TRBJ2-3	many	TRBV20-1	CSAPDGLAGTDTQYF	TGCAGTGCCCCAGACGGACTAGCGGGCACAGATACGCAGTATTTT
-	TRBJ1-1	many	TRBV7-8	CASSLVGSNTEAFF	TGTGCCAGCAGCTTAGTGGGCAGTAACACTGAAGCTTTCTTT
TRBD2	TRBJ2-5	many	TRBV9	CASSVGLAGVETQYF	TGTGCCAGCAGCGTAGGCCTAGCGGGAGTGGAGACCCAGTACTTC
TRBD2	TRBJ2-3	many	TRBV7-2	CASSLGVAGVSDTQYF	TGTGCCAGCAGCTTAGGGGTAGCGGGAGTCTCAGATACGCAGTATTTT
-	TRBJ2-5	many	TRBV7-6	CASSRFGGIQETQYF	TGTGCCAGCAGCCGCTTTGGGGGCATCCAAGAGACCCAGTACTTC
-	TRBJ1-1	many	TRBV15	CATSRDRVNTEAFF	TGTGCCACCAGCAGAGACAGAGTGAACACTGAAGCTTTCTTT
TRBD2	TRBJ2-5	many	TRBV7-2	CASSFGRETKQTQYF	TGTGCCAGCAGCTTCGGGAGGGAGACAAAACAGACCCAGTACTTC
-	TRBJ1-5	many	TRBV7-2	CASSLREGQSQPQHF	TGTGCCAGCAGCTTAAGGGAAGGACAGAGTCAGCCCCAGCATTTT
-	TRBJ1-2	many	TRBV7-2	CASSLVGQGKCTF	TGTGCCAGCAGCTTAGTAGGGCAGGGAAAGTGTACCTTC
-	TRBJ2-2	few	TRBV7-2	CASSPDTYTGELFF	TGTGCCAGCAGCCCCGACACTTACACCGGGGAGCTGTTTTTT
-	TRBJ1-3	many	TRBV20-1	CSARYPGGNTIYF	TGCAGTGCTAGATACCCAGGCGGAAACACCATATATTTT
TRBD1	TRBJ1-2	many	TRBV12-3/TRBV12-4	CASSLTGQGVGGYTF	TGTGCCAGCAGTTTAACGGGACAGGGGGTGGGGGGCTACACCTTC
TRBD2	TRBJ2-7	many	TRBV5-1	CASSIRGGYEQYF	TGCGCCAGCAGCATCCGCGGGGGCTACGAGCAGTACTTC
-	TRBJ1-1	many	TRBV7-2	CASSPKVNTEAFF	TGTGCCAGCAGCCCAAAGGTGAACACTGAAGCTTTCTTT
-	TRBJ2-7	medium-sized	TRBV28	CASTGVGGYEQYF	TGTGCCAGCACGGGAGTGGGGGGTTACGAGCAGTACTTC
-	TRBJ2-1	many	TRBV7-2	CASSLGGSSNEQFF	TGTGCCAGCAGCTTAGGGGGAAGTTCCAATGAGCAGTTCTTC
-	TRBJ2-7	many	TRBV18	CASSPGPGGGGSYEQYF	TGTGCCAGCTCACCAGGGCCAGGGGGAGGCGGTTCCTACGAGCAGTACTTC
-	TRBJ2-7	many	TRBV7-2	CASSLGNEQYF	TGTGCCAGCAGCTTAGGAAATGAGCAGTACTTC
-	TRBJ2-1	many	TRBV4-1	CASSQVKGGEDEQFF	TGCGCCAGCAGCCAAGTAAAGGGCGGGGAGGATGAGCAGTTCTTC
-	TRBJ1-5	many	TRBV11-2	CASSPGRGYQPQHF	TGTGCCAGCAGCCCGGGAAGGGGGTATCAGCCCCAGCATTTT
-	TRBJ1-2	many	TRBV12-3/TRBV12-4	CASSFFGEGGYTF	TGTGCCAGCAGTTTCTTCGGGGAAGGAGGCTACACCTTC
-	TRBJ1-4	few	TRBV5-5	CASSLRVTNEKLFF	TGTGCCAGCAGCTTGAGGGTTACTAATGAAAAACTGTTTTTT
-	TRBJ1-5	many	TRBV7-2	CASSLGPGLSQPQHF	TGTGCCAGCAGCTTAGGTCCGGGGCTCAGTCAGCCCCAGCATTTT
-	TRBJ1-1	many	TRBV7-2	CASSLQGSRTEAFF	TGTGCCAGCAGCTTACAGGGTAGTAGGACTGAAGCTTTCTTT
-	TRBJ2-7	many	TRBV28	CASKQGSHEQYF	TGTGCCAGCAAACAGGGTTCCCACGAGCAGTACTTC
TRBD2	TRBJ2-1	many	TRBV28	CASNAGDSFEQFF	TGTGCCAGCAACGCGGGAGATTCGTTTGAGCAGTTCTTC
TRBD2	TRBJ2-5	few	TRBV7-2	CASSSSGGSQYF	TGTGCCAGCAGCTCTAGCGGGGGTTCTCAGTACTTC
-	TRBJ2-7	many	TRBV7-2	CASSSTRGLSYEQYF	TGTGCCAGCAGCTCCACTAGGGGTTTATCCTACGAGCAGTACTTC